The next 5 T cell receptor beta chains were all read from a single sample in a study of T cells in Graves' hyperthyroidism and ophthalmopathy. Researchers took RNA transcripts and amplified the TCR beta CDR3 regions from them. Initially, a first-round RT-PCR of the TCR CDR3 employed the HTBI primer set. Using its own MiXCR run on the multiplex PCR reads, TCRdb lists one record per CDR3 protein. The top ten hold approximately 30% of the sample, which has approximately 600,000 distinct CDR3 sequences, roughly 20% seen once. The sequencing input was blood. These receptors originate from a man younger than 45 with Graves' ophthalmopathy.

This clonotype was counted many times. The genes are TRBV20-1 and TRBJ2-7; the match to TRBD1 covers 8 bases. This CDR3 comprises 14 residues. V lost 3 bases to trimming and J lost 2 bases; unmatched junction nucleotides: 6. Per the germline V gene, CDR1 is DFQATT and CDR2 is SNEGSKA (reference sequence). This CDR3 is CSARIRDRTYEQYF. CDR3 DNA sequence: TGCAGTGCTAGGATCCGGGACAGGACCTACGAGCAGTACTTC.

This clonotype has more than one count but fewer than ten. This chain uses TRBV7-9 with TRBJ2-3, with a weak D call TRBD1 (6 bases). The V end was cut by 6 bases, the J end by 4 bases, with 14 bases between. The CDR3 runs 14 residues. Germline assignment: CDR1 SEHNR and CDR2 FQNEAQ (reference sequence). CDR3 protein: CASSSKQGSDTQYF. The CDR3 DNA sequence: TGTGCCAGCAGTTCGAAGCAGGGGTCAGATACGCAGTATTTT. The variable domain in full, with the rest retrieved from reference TRBV7-9 and TRBJ2-3, is DTGVSQNPRHKITKRGQNVTFRCDPISEHNRLYWYRQTLGQGPEFLTYFQNEAQLEKSRLLSDRFSAERPKGSFSTLEIQRTEQGDSAMYLCASSSKQGSDTQYFGPGTRLTVL.

The rearrangement links TRBV30 to TRBJ2-7; tentative D call: TRBD1 (6 bases). The germline V and J ends were trimmed by 2 bases and 2 bases, with 7 bases remaining between them. The germline gives CDR1 GTSNPN, CDR2 SVGIG (reference sequence). The CDR3 has 12 residues. The CDR3 spells CAWSTGTYEQYF. The CDR3 DNA sequence: TGTGCCTGGAGTACAGGGACCTACGAGCAGTACTTC.

The rearrangement uses TRBV3-1 and TRBJ1-1; TRBD1 agrees at 9 bases. CDR1 LGHDT and CDR2 YNNKEL come from the germline V gene (reference sequence). The V and J ends lost 7 bases and 2 bases, in that order; junction bases with no gene match: 14. The CDR3 is 17 residues long. Here the CDR3 reads CASNRGQGRLINTEAFF. DNA for the CDR3: TGTGCCAGCAACCGTGGACAGGGGAGGCTAATAAACACTGAAGCTTTCTTT. The variable domain in full, completed from reference TRBV3-1 and TRBJ1-1, reads DTAVSQTPKYLVTQMGNDKSIKCEQNLGHDTMYWYKQDSKKFLKIMFSYNNKELIINETVPNRFSPKSPDKAHLNLHINSLELGDSAVYFCASNRGQGRLINTEAFFGQGTRLTVV.

V usage is TRBV19 and J usage is TRBJ2-7, with 16 bases matching TRBD2. The germline CDR1 and CDR2 sequences are LNHDA and SQIVND (reference sequence). With V trimmed by 4 bases and J by 0 bases, 3 bases remained unmatched. This CDR3 region has 17 residues. CDR3 protein: CASSSGTSGRASYEQYF. The CDR3 DNA reads as TGTGCCAGTAGTAGCGGGACTAGCGGGAGGGCCTCCTACGAGCAGTACTTC.